One sample yielded the 8 T cell receptor beta chains listed below, sequenced in a study of response to subunit inactivated influenza vaccine. TCRdb redid the calling of the RT-PCR reads with MiXCR, one entry per CDR3 protein. The sample consists of roughly 170,000 distinct CDR3 sequences, about 9% of them appearing once. The sample in question was non-naive T cells sorted from PBMCs, obtained on the day of vaccination. These receptors all come from a man between 45 and 60 years old who received an inactivated influenza vaccine.

The rearrangement joins TRBV5-6 to TRBJ2-7, with a possible D match to TRBD1 (6 bases). The CDR3 spans 12 residues. Trimming removed 5 bases from V and 3 bases from J, with 9 bases in between. Germline CDR1 is SGHDT and CDR2 is YYEEEE. The CDR3 reads CASRLQGYEQYF. The CDR3 DNA is TGTGCCAGCAGGCTACAGGGCTACGAGCAGTACTTC.

This clonotype occurred many times. This rearrangement joins TRBV3-1 to TRBJ2-5; possible D gene TRBD2, 5 bases. The V end was cut by 4 bases, the J end by 7 bases, with 16 bases between. Germline V lookup: CDR1 LGHDT, CDR2 YNNKEL (reference sequence). The CDR3 is made up of 14 amino acids. This CDR3 reads CASSPGLTAGTQYF. CDR3 in DNA: TGTGCCAGCAGCCCAGGTCTAACGGCGGGGACCCAGTACTTC.

This clonotype has a count of ten or more. V is TRBV5-6 and J is TRBJ2-1; 11 bases match TRBD2. The V and J ends lost 4 bases and 4 bases, in that order; junction bases with no gene match: 4. This CDR3 has 15 residues. CDR1 is SGHDT and CDR2 is YYEEEE in the germline V gene. The CDR3 bases are TGTGCCAGCAGCACCGGGACTAGCGGATACAATGAGCAGTTCTTC. Amino acid sequence: CASSTGTSGYNEQFF.

In this sample, this clonotype turned up once. At one boundary the junction diverges from the germline segment, which might be a read error. The chain links TRBV6-6 to TRBJ1-4; D is ambiguous. CDR1 and CDR2 (germline): MNHNY, SVGAGI (reference sequence). CDR3 length: 12 amino acids. The DNA for the CDR3 is TGTGCCAGCAGTTACGAGGGAAGGGCATTACTTTTT. The encoded protein is CASSYEGRALLF.

This clonotype was observed at least ten times. The J gene is TRBJ2-2, the V gene TRBV5-1; no clear D gene. Germline V CDR1 and CDR2: SGHRS, YFSETQ. The V gene lost 0 bases and the J gene lost 1 base, with 19 bases spanning the gap. The CDR3 sequence is 19 residues long. CDR3 sequence (DNA): TGCGCCAGCAGCTTGGCCGCTTTAGGTTCGACCAGGAACACCGGGGAGCTGTTTTTT. This sequence encodes CASSLAALGSTRNTGELFF.

The gene calls are TRBV14 and TRBJ2-7, with D unresolved. The CDR3 sequence is 13 residues long. V dropped 4 bases and J dropped 1 base, with 8 bases sitting between them. Germline lookup yields CDR1 SGHDN and CDR2 FVKESK. CDR3 sequence: CASSPQNSYEQYF. Here the CDR3 DNA reads TGTGCCAGCAGCCCGCAGAATTCCTACGAGCAGTACTTC.

This clonotype was seen once. The chain joins TRBV20-1 to TRBJ2-2; TRBD1 aligns across 10 bases. V shed 1 base, J shed 4 bases, and the junction held 3 bases outside the gene matches. The CDR3 is 15 amino acids. The germline gives CDR1 DFQATT, CDR2 SNEGSKA (reference sequence). The CDR3 coding sequence is TGCAGTGCTAGAGTTCGGGACAGGGGCACCGGGGAGCTGTTTTTT. Protein sequence: CSARVRDRGTGELFF.

This clonotype was seen ten or more times. The chain couples TRBV29-1 to TRBJ2-3; TRBD2 aligns across 11 bases. V was pared by 4 bases and J by 1 base, with 4 bases of the junction left unmatched. Germline loops: CDR1 SQVTM, CDR2 ANQGSEA. This CDR3 has 15 amino acids. The CDR3 sequence is CSVVKGLAGTDTQYF. The CDR3 region has the DNA TGCAGCGTTGTTAAGGGACTAGCGGGCACAGATACGCAGTATTTT.